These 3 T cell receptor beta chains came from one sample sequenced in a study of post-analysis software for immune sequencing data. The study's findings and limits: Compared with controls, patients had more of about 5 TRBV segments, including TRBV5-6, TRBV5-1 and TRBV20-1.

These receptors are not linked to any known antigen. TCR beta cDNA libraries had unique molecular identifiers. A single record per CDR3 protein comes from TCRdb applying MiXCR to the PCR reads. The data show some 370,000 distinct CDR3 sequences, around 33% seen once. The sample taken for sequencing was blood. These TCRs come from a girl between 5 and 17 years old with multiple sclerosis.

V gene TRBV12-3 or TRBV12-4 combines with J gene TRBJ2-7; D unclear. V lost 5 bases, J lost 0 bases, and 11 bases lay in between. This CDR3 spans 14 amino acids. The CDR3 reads CASSPDTFSYEQYF. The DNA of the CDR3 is TGTGCCAGCAGTCCCGACACCTTCTCCTACGAGCAGTACTTC.

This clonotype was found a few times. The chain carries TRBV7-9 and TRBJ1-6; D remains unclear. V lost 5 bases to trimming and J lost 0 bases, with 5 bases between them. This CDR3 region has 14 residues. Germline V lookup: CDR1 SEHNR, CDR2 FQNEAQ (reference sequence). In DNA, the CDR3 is TGTGCCAGCAGCCCCCCCTCCTATAATTCACCCCTCCACTTT. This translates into CASSPPSYNSPLHF.

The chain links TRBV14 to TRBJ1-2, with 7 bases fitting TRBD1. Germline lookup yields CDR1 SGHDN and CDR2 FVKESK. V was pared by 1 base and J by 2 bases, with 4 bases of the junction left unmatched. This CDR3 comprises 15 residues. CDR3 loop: CASSQGAGQNYGYTF. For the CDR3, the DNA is TGTGCCAGCAGCCAAGGCGCGGGACAGAACTATGGCTACACCTTC.